These 6 T cell receptor beta chains came from one sample sequenced in a study of identical twins (dated by TCRdb to about 2016). Library creation used 5' RACE. The sequencer listed for this sample is Illumina HiSeq 2000. TCRdb trimmed the raw reads at Q25, called clones with MiXCR and kept productive beta chains. Every CDR3 protein is listed once, alongside the most common genes and DNA of its rows. This sample comprises some 760,000 distinct CDR3 sequences, about 20% of them detected only once. Together, the top ten hold around 13% of the sample. These same data were also listed under a study on T cells expressing NK-cell markers.

The source material was PBMCs. The receptors stem from a woman under 30 in good health.

This chain uses TRBV12-3 or TRBV12-4 with TRBJ1-2; D gene uncertain. The CDR3 totals 11 residues. The V gene lost 6 bases and the J gene lost 7 bases, with 9 bases spanning the gap. DNA of the CDR3: TGTGCCAGCAGCTCTCATTTTGGCTACACCTTC. Protein product: CASSSHFGYTF.

This clonotype appeared a few times. The V gene is TRBV6-2 or TRBV6-3, the J gene TRBJ2-7; 8 bases are shared with TRBD2. V shed 0 bases, J shed 1 base, and the junction held 5 bases outside the gene matches. This CDR3 region has 16 residues. CDR1 and CDR2 from the germline V gene are MNHEY and SVGEGT. The CDR3 region is CASSYSSGRMSYEQYF. The CDR3 nucleotides are TGTGCCAGCAGTTACTCAAGCGGGAGAATGTCCTACGAGCAGTACTTC.

This clonotype has a handful of counts. The chain couples TRBV5-8 to TRBJ2-7, with a possible D match to TRBD2 (6 bases). Germline CDR1 is SGHTS and CDR2 is YDEGEE. Trimming left V 2 bases short and J 4 bases short, with 16 bases between. The CDR3 runs to 15 residues. The CDR3 DNA reads TGTGCCAGCAGCTTAGGGGCGGGGCTACCTTACGAGCAGTACTTC. It is translated as CASSLGAGLPYEQYF.

This sequence joins TRBV20-1 and TRBJ2-1, with TRBD2 as a possible D gene (5 bases). Germline CDR1 reads DFQATT; CDR2 reads SNEGSKA (reference sequence). Trimming left V 0 bases short and J 0 bases short, with 15 bases between. This CDR3 region has 17 residues. This CDR3 is CSARDLAARSSYNEQFF. Written as DNA, the CDR3 is TGCAGTGCTAGAGATCTAGCTGCCCGAAGCTCCTACAATGAGCAGTTCTTC.

The chain couples TRBV2 to TRBJ2-5; D perhaps matches TRBD2 (6 bases). Between the trimmed V and J ends, which lost 9 bases and 5 bases, there was a span of 19 bases. The germline gives CDR1 SNHLY, CDR2 FYNNEI. The CDR3 length is 14 residues. This CDR3 reads CARESSGGRETQYF. CDR3 DNA: TGTGCCAGGGAGAGTAGCGGTGGCCGGGAGACCCAGTACTTC.

This clonotype was observed a few times. The chain links TRBV10-2 to TRBJ2-7; D remains ambiguous. This CDR3 contains 15 residues. CDR1 and CDR2 from the germline V gene are WSHSY and SAAADI. V was cut by 4 bases and J by 0 bases, with 13 bases left in between. The CDR3 is CASSVASASSYEQYF. The DNA of the CDR3 is TGCGCCAGCAGTGTGGCCTCGGCGTCCTCCTACGAGCAGTACTTC.